This T cell receptor beta chain emerged from a study of response to subunit inactivated influenza vaccine (dated by TCRdb to the late 2010s). About the full investigation: To follow how T cells responded to a trivalent subunit inactivated influenza vaccine, the researchers relied on deep quantitative profiling of the T cell receptor repertoire.

This clonotype came up a few times. Its target antigen remains unknown. No base quality information exists; no much larger clone differs at one position. Based on the germline V gene, the CDR1 and CDR2 sequences are SGHTA and FQGTGA. Deletion took 5 bases off V and 0 bases off J, with a span of 10 bases between the germline ends. The CDR3 goes from the cysteine to the phenylalanine over 14 residues. Of all the DNA, just the CDR3 is kept, 42 bases in frame from base 1. The library was produced with RT-PCR. This sample was sequenced with an Illumina HiSeq 2500. TCRdb handled the public reads itself, with Q25 trimming in fastp and clone calling in MiXCR, and kept productive beta chains. Entries are consolidated by CDR3 protein sequence, retaining the most common genes and DNA. The sample data list some 550,000 distinct CDR3 sequences, and roughly 25% of these were observed just once. The top ten clones comprise 2.8% of the sample.

Overall study outcomes, separate from this receptor: It was suggested by the authors that each seasonal influenza vaccination may recruit only a limited number of new T cells.

The same sample was also studied in work on T cells expressing NK-cell markers. Per the second study: The TCR beta cDNA libraries were made using 5'RACE template switching, a step that added both a universal primer site and unique molecular identifiers. Fewer than ten donors provided sorted CD3+CD56+NKG2C+, CD3+CD56+NKG2C- and CD3+CD56-NKG2C+ T-cell subsets, whose TCR beta-chain repertoires were profiled. Among the eight sequenced donors, only one was HCMV-seronegative, while the other seven were HCMV-seropositive. In several experiments an anti-gammadeltaTCR antibody was added to restrict sorting to alphabetaTCR-expressing T cells. In roughly 6 donors, the dominant CD3+CD56+NKG2C+ clonotypes ranked among the top 10 CD8+ clonotypes, making up about 1.0-7.5% of CD8+ T cells. Those dominant clonotypes were again the most abundant among CD3+CD56-NKG2C+ cells in a few donors, at about 28.3-60.1%. Whether the expanded NKG2C-expressing T cell clones were specific for HCMV antigens remained unclear. All eight donors whose samples were sequenced were randomly selected healthy volunteers, three of them men and five women. A commercial ELISA kit detecting HCMV-specific IgG in serum was used to determine HCMV serostatus. Ficoll density gradient centrifugation was used to isolate peripheral blood mononuclear cells from blood. Magnetic immunoseparation with Miltenyi isolation kits was used to isolate CD4+ and CD8+ T cells from PBMC. Priming for cDNA synthesis came from the TCR beta constant segment, and two successive PCR amplification steps followed. Sequencing of the libraries produced 2 x 150 bp reads on Illumina HiSeq 2000/2500, MiSeq or NextSeq. MIGEC was used to demultiplex reads and group the reads by UMI, and MiTCR was used to assemble and quantify clonotypes. To exclude erroneous sequences, any TCR cDNA sequence not supported by at least two reads was discarded. The tcR package was used for downstream repertoire analysis, and clonotypes were matched between fractions using CDR3 nucleotide sequence together with V segment. VDJmatch was used to annotate antigen specificity against VDJdb, with one amino acid substitution in CDR3 permitted.

This TCR came from a man aged 50 or older who received an inactivated influenza vaccine. Donor details come from another sample of the same person, matched by shared clones. The receptor chain draws on TRBV7-3 and TRBJ2-5, with the D gene not clear enough to name. Here the sequenced sample was CD4+ T cells sorted from PBMCs, taken 11 to 12 days after vaccination. The DNA is as follows: TGTGCCAGCAGCCCGATGGGGAACCAAGAGACCCAGTACTTC. The resulting protein is CASSPMGNQETQYF.